This entry concerns a single TCR beta chain. V dropped 4 bases and J dropped 0 bases, with 7 bases sitting between them. The CDR3 is 14 amino acids. The sample belongs to a study of blood T cell repertoires in COVID-19. Study details: Sites across the United States, Italy and Spain contributed samples from acute and convalescent COVID-19. PBMCs, B-cell-depleted T cells, or T cells were the source of the cDNA or gDNA that made up the material.

Per the study methods: Nucleated cell counts were estimated from reference gene primer amplification. Clones were sequenced by immunoSEQ multiplex PCR, and TCRdb holds only the in-frame ones, with some missing. The V and J calls and clone size were taken over from that table, and D and trimming were inferred from the DNA. The table shows roughly 250,000 clones, with around 79% occurring only once. The sequence was obtained from a woman older than 75 with acute or convalescent COVID-19. V usage is TRBV23-1 and J usage is TRBJ2-4, with D possibly TRBD2 on 6 matching bases. TRBV23-1 is an open reading frame, and its role is uncertain. Sequenced input: peripheral blood. The CDR3 region is CASSPGEAKNIQYF. The CDR3 nucleotides are TGCGCCAGCAGTCCGGGAGAAGCCAAAAACATTCAGTACTTC.